The 32 T cell receptor beta chains presented below share a single source sample, sequenced in a study of shared clonotypes between healthy human individuals. Assay used: immunoSEQ multiplex PCR; TCRdb lists only in-frame clones, some missing. The data show about 2.1 million clones, about 93% seen once. CD45RO-negative cells were positively selected for CCR7, leaving out terminally differentiated effector memory CD45RA+ cells. The specimen sequenced was naive CD8+ T cells from PBMCs. The source of these receptors is a man aged 18-30 years in good health. Some clones in this sample may be carry-over from other donors' samples.

CDR3 region: CASSWSGPYSNQPQHF. The CDR3 DNA is TGTGCCAGCAGTTGGTCAGGGCCTTATAGCAATCAGCCCCAGCATTTT. The rearrangement joins TRBV27 to TRBJ1-5; TRBD1 is a possible D gene (5 bases). The CDR3 is 16 residues long. Germline V gene lookup returns CDR1 MNHEY and CDR2 SMNVEV (reference sequence). Trimming took 4 bases from V and 0 from J, leaving 13 bases between them.

The CDR3 sequence: CASSPNWGSENYGYTF. CDR3 DNA: TGTGCCAGCTCACCGAATTGGGGCAGCGAGAACTATGGCTACACCTTC. This chain uses TRBV18 with TRBJ1-2; D perhaps matches TRBD1 (5 bases). Trimming shortened V by 3 bases and J by 2 bases, and 16 bases separated the two germline ends. The CDR3 is 16 amino acids. Germline lookup yields CDR1 KGHSH and CDR2 LQKENI.

This chain connects TRBV4-3 to TRBJ2-7; D is unclear. CDR3 length: 15 residues. Germline CDR1 LGHNA, CDR2 YSLEER. V was clipped by 0 bases and J by 0 bases, with 9 bases between them. In DNA, the CDR3 is TGCGCCAGCAGCCAAGATCCTGGGAACTCCTACGAGCAGTACTTC. Amino acid sequence: CASSQDPGNSYEQYF.

The rearrangement links TRBV7-9 to TRBJ2-2, with TRBD1 matching 8 bases. The germline V gene has CDR1 SEHNR and CDR2 FQNEAQ (reference sequence). J lost 6 bases, V lost 4 bases, and 4 bases had no gene match. This CDR3 comprises 14 residues. CDR3 coding DNA: TGTGCCAGCAGCTGGGGACAGGCGGCCGGGGAGCTGTTTTTT. Protein: CASSWGQAAGELFF.

The sample holds one count of this clone. The chain carries TRBV7-8 and TRBJ1-2, with D uncertain. The CDR3 totals 14 residues. CDR1 is SGHVS and CDR2 is FQNEAQ in the germline V gene. Between the trimmed V and J ends, which lost 1 base and 4 bases, there was a span of 10 bases. The CDR3 reads CASSLDLSPYGYTF. The CDR3 DNA sequence: TGTGCCAGCAGCTTAGATCTGTCACCCTATGGCTACACCTTC.

In regard to this clone: The sample contains more than one DNA sequence encoding this CDR3. The rearrangement joins TRBV7-6 to TRBJ2-7, with D possibly being TRBD1 (8 bases). This CDR3 has 13 amino acids. Germline V gives CDR1 SGHVS, CDR2 FNYEAQ. Trimming shortened V by 5 bases and J by 7 bases, and 15 bases separated the two germline ends. The CDR3 DNA sequence: TGTGCCAGCAGCCTCGACAGGGGAGGGGAGCAGTACTTC. It codes for CASSLDRGGEQYF.

As for this clone: This sample includes further DNA sequences coding for the same CDR3. The chain has TRBV19 and TRBJ1-5; 7 bases line up with TRBD1. Germline V gives CDR1 LNHDA, CDR2 SQIVND (reference sequence). J gave up 0 bases and V 4 bases, and 0 bases lay outside the gene matches. This CDR3 spans 14 amino acids. The chain's CDR3 is CASSNRGSNQPQHF. As DNA, the CDR3 is TGTGCCAGTAGTAACAGGGGTAGCAATCAGCCCCAGCATTTT. The full variable domain, with the rest looked up from reference TRBV19 and TRBJ1-5, is DGGITQSPKYLFRKEGQNVTLSCEQNLNHDAMYWYRQDPGQGLRLIYYSQIVNDFQKGDIAEGYSVSREKKESFPLTVTSAQKNPTAFYLCASSNRGSNQPQHFGDGTRLSIL.

The rearrangement joins TRBV7-9 to TRBJ2-2, with a tentative D call TRBD2 (6 bases). The CDR3 sequence is 14 residues long. Germline CDR1 SEHNR, CDR2 FQNEAQ (reference sequence). The V end lost 6 bases, the J end lost 4 bases, and 12 bases lay between the germline ends. The CDR3 region has the DNA TGTGCCAGCAGTAAACCCGGGGGCACCGGGGAGCTGTTTTTT. Translating it yields CASSKPGGTGELFF.

The chain links TRBV4-3 to TRBJ2-1; a possible D gene is TRBD1 (5 bases). Trimming took 0 bases from V and 5 from J, leaving 8 bases between them. This CDR3 contains 14 residues. Germline CDR1 and CDR2: LGHNA and YSLEER. In DNA form, the CDR3 reads TGCGCCAGCAGCCAAGATTGGACACACAATGAGCAGTTCTTC. As protein: CASSQDWTHNEQFF.

The chain has TRBV27 and TRBJ1-1, with D uncertain. Deletions cut 5 bases from V and 4 bases from J, with 11 bases between. This CDR3 is 13 amino acids long. CDR1 is MNHEY, CDR2 SMNVEV, per germline (reference sequence). This CDR3 reads CASSPIFGTEAFF. As DNA, the CDR3 is TGTGCCAGCAGTCCTATTTTCGGCACTGAAGCTTTCTTT.

The rearrangement joins TRBV28 to TRBJ1-1, with 7 bases lining up with TRBD1. The CDR3 runs 19 residues. Per the germline V gene, CDR1 is MDHEN and CDR2 is SYDVKM. J was trimmed by 0 bases and V by 2 bases; bases with no gene match: 15. CDR3 sequence: CASSLRGFGTDNLNTEAFF. The CDR3 region has the DNA TGTGCCAGCAGTTTAAGGGGTTTCGGGACAGACAACCTGAACACTGAAGCTTTCTTT.

The chain is built from TRBV7-9 and TRBJ1-1; D is undetermined. Trimming pared 5 bases from V and 1 base from J, leaving 11 bases between. Looked up from germline, CDR1 is SEHNR and CDR2 is FQNEAQ (reference sequence). The CDR3 has 14 amino acids. In DNA form, the CDR3 reads TGTGCCAGCAGCCACCGCTTTCCGAACACTGAAGCTTTCTTT. Protein product: CASSHRFPNTEAFF. The variable domain in full, with the rest retrieved from reference TRBV7-9 and TRBJ1-1, is DTGVSQNPRHKITKRGQNVTFRCDPISEHNRLYWYRQTLGQGPEFLTYFQNEAQLEKSRLLSDRFSAERPKGSFSTLEIQRTEQGDSAMYLCASSHRFPNTEAFFGQGTRLTVV.

The genes are TRBV10-2 and TRBJ2-7; 7 nucleotides match TRBD2. V dropped 3 bases and J dropped 6; count of bases not matched to a gene: 8. Germline CDR1 reads WSHSY; CDR2 reads SAAADI. The length of the CDR3 is 14 residues. The CDR3 loop is CASSDGGSRAEQYF. DNA of the CDR3: TGCGCCAGCAGTGATGGCGGGAGTCGGGCCGAGCAGTACTTC.

The chain joins TRBV27 to TRBJ2-5; perhaps TRBD1 as D (6 bases). Trimming took off 3 bases at V and 2 bases at J, with 16 bases between the two ends. This CDR3 is 16 amino acids long. Germline V gene data show CDR1 as MNHEY and CDR2 as SMNVEV (reference sequence). CDR3: CASSFLPGVRQETQYF. The DNA of the CDR3 is TGTGCCAGCAGTTTTCTCCCAGGGGTTCGACAAGAGACCCAGTACTTC.

The gene calls are TRBV6-1 and TRBJ2-4; 8 positions match TRBD2. In germline, CDR1 is MNHNS, CDR2 SASEGT. Trimming removed 2 bases from V and 0 bases from J; junction bases left unmatched: 15. The CDR3 sequence is 20 residues long. The CDR3 protein is CASSERDWGLGEIAKNIQYF. The CDR3 nucleotides are TGTGCCAGCAGTGAAAGGGACTGGGGACTAGGGGAAATAGCCAAAAACATTCAGTACTTC.

The chain recombines TRBV18 with TRBJ1-2; possibly TRBD1 for D (6 bases). This CDR3 comprises 16 residues. Trimming shortened V by 3 bases and J by 4 bases, and 18 bases separated the two germline ends. The germline V gene has CDR1 KGHSH and CDR2 LQKENI. CDR3 in DNA: TGTGCCAGCTCACCTGCAGGGACAAATGACTTCTATGGCTACACCTTC. The encoded protein is CASSPAGTNDFYGYTF.

The rearrangement links TRBV27 to TRBJ2-2; D gene ambiguous. V was trimmed by 6 bases and J by 1 base, leaving 9 bases between them. CDR1 MNHEY and CDR2 SMNVEV come from the germline V gene (reference sequence). CDR3 length: 14 amino acids. The CDR3 region is CASRVDLNTGELFF. The CDR3 DNA is TGTGCCAGCAGGGTAGACTTGAACACCGGGGAGCTGTTTTTT.

The J gene is TRBJ2-2, the V gene TRBV5-3, with D maybe TRBD1 (6 bases). TRBV5-3 is reported as an ORF; its role is uncertain. The ends were cut back, 0 bases at V and 4 bases at J, with 13 bases in the middle. The CDR3 loop spans 16 amino acids. The CDR3 coding sequence is TGTGCCAGAAGCTTGGCGGATAGGGACATCACCGGGGAGCTGTTTTTT. Encoded protein: CARSLADRDITGELFF.

This chain uses TRBV4-2 with TRBJ2-7, with 12 nucleotides matching TRBD2. Germline V lookup: CDR1 LGHNA, CDR2 YNFKEQ. After removal of 0 bases from V and 4 bases from J, the junction contained 7 bases not matched to a gene. This CDR3 contains 17 residues. The CDR3 bases are TGTGCCAGCAGCCAAGATCACCTAGCGGGAGGGTTATACGAGCAGTACTTC. Its translation is CASSQDHLAGGLYEQYF.

This clone was picked up one time. J is TRBJ2-2 and V is TRBV7-2, with D tentatively TRBD2 (6 bases). The CDR3 runs to 16 residues. Trimming shortened V by 4 bases and J by 0 bases, and 12 bases separated the two germline ends. From germline, CDR1 is SGHTA and CDR2 FQGNSA. In nucleotides, the CDR3 is TGTGCCAGCAGCTCCCGTGGAGGGACGAACACCGGGGAGCTGTTTTTT. It specifies CASSSRGGTNTGELFF.

The V and J genes are TRBV28 and TRBJ2-3; TRBD2 might be the D (5 bases). V lost 3 bases and J lost 0, with 22 bases in between. CDR3 length: 19 amino acids. CDR1 is MDHEN and CDR2 is SYDVKM in the germline V gene. The CDR3 sequence is CASSFKRVPSPFSTDTQYF. The CDR3 nucleotides read TGTGCCAGCAGTTTTAAGAGGGTGCCTAGCCCTTTTAGCACAGATACGCAGTATTTT.

About this clone itself: The same CDR3 arises from other DNA sequences in this sample as well. The CDR3 region has the DNA TGTGCCAGCAGTTCGGGTGACTACGAGCAGTACTTC. This translates into CASSSGDYEQYF. The genes are TRBV6-5 and TRBJ2-7; no firm D call. CDR1 and CDR2 (germline): MNHEY, SVGAGI. The V gene lost 4 bases and the J gene lost 3 bases, with 7 bases spanning the gap. The CDR3 is 12 residues long.

The chain is built from TRBV9 and TRBJ2-7, with 8 nucleotides matching TRBD1. J lost 3 bases, V lost 0 bases, and 5 bases had no gene match. CDR1 and CDR2 from the germline V gene are SGDLS and YYNGEE. This CDR3 region has 15 residues. CDR3 amino acids: CASSVGTGYNYEQYF. CDR3 nucleotides: TGTGCCAGCAGCGTAGGGACAGGGTATAACTACGAGCAGTACTTC.

This chain joins TRBV27 and TRBJ1-2; 8 bases line up with TRBD1. This CDR3 is built from 14 residues. Trimming removed 6 bases from V and 4 bases from J; junction bases left unmatched: 7. Germline values: CDR1 MNHEY, CDR2 SMNVEV (reference sequence). The CDR3 coding sequence is TGTGCCAGCAGACGTAATGGACAGGGCTATGGCTACACCTTC. It yields the protein CASRRNGQGYGYTF.

The chain employs TRBV5-6 and TRBJ2-5; no clear D. Germline-derived CDR1 and CDR2 are SGHDT and YYEEEE. The V and J ends lost 2 bases and 2 bases respectively, with 7 bases between them. CDR3 length: 13 amino acids. CDR3 amino acids: CASSFLYQETQYF. The CDR3 nucleotides read TGTGCCAGCAGCTTTTTGTATCAAGAGACCCAGTACTTC.

This clone appeared a single time. Other DNA variants within this sample encode the same CDR3. The chain carries TRBV19 and TRBJ2-7, with TRBD1 matching 7 bases. This CDR3 is built from 13 residues. With V trimmed by 8 bases and J by 2 bases, 6 bases remained unmatched. The germline V gene encodes CDR1 LNHDA and CDR2 SQIVND (reference sequence). This CDR3 is CASSDRETYEQYF. The CDR3 DNA reads as TGTGCCAGTTCAGACAGGGAGACCTACGAGCAGTACTTC.

The chain has TRBV6-6 and TRBJ1-1; D gene uncertain. The CDR3 loop spans 13 amino acids. Trimming left V 4 bases short and J 2 bases short, with 8 bases between. Germline CDR1 and CDR2: MNHNY and SVGAGI (reference sequence). CDR3 bases: TGTGCCAGCAGTTGGGCAGGTAACACTGAAGCTTTCTTT. Amino acid sequence: CASSWAGNTEAFF.

The V call is TRBV27, the J call TRBJ2-7, with D perhaps matching TRBD1 (5 bases). The V end lost 5 bases, the J end lost 7 bases, and 15 bases lay between the germline ends. CDR1 and CDR2 (germline): MNHEY, SMNVEV (reference sequence). CDR3 length: 13 amino acids. The CDR3 DNA reads TGTGCCAGCAGTCCTGGGGCCTTTACGGAGCAGTACTTC. Translating gives CASSPGAFTEQYF.

This chain uses TRBV2 with TRBJ1-3; no definite D call. V dropped 3 bases and J dropped 0 bases, with 24 bases sitting between them. Germline V gene sequence: CDR1 SNHLY, CDR2 FYNNEI. This CDR3 has 20 amino acids. CDR3 in DNA: TGTGCCAGCAGTGATAACCCACCCTCCCAATCCACATACTCTGGAAACACCATATATTTT. It translates to CASSDNPPSQSTYSGNTIYF.

This chain connects TRBV29-1 to TRBJ2-5; D is perhaps TRBD1 (7 bases). Trimming took off 3 bases at V and 3 bases at J, with 17 bases between the two ends. CDR3 length: 15 residues. CDR1 SQVTM and CDR2 ANQGSEA come from the germline V gene. The CDR3 protein is CSVEDFRGRKETQYF. The CDR3, as DNA: TGCAGCGTTGAGGACTTCAGGGGGAGGAAAGAGACCCAGTACTTC.

The chain couples TRBV28 to TRBJ2-3, with TRBD2 identical over 8 bases. The CDR3 runs 15 residues. Trimming removed 2 bases from V and 2 bases from J; junction bases left unmatched: 3. The germline CDR1 and CDR2 sequences are MDHEN and SYDVKM. The CDR3 sequence is CASSLERGPTDTQYF. Written as DNA, the CDR3 is TGTGCCAGCAGTTTAGAGCGGGGGCCCACAGATACGCAGTATTTT.

The gene calls are TRBV28 and TRBJ2-7; D is possibly TRBD2 (6 bases). V dropped 4 bases and J dropped 3 bases, with 19 bases sitting between them. Looked up from germline, CDR1 is MDHEN and CDR2 is SYDVKM. This CDR3 has 16 amino acids. CDR3 sequence (DNA): TGTGCCAGCAGTTGGATTGGGACCGGAGGGTTCTACGAGCAGTACTTC. This translates into CASSWIGTGGFYEQYF.